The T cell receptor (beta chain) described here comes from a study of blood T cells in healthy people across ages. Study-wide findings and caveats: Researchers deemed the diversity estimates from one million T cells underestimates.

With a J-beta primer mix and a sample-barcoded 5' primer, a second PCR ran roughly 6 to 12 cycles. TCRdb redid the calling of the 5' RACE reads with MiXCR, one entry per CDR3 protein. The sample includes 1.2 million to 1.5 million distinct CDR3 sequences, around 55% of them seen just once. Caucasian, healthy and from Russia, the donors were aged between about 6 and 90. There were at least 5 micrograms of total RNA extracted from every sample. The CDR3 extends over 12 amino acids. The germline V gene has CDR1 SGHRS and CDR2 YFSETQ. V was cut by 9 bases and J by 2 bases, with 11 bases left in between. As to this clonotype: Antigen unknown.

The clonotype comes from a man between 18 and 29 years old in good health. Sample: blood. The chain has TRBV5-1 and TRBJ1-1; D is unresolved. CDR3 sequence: CATRNENTEAFF. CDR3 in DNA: TGCGCCACCCGAAATGAAAACACTGAAGCTTTCTTT.